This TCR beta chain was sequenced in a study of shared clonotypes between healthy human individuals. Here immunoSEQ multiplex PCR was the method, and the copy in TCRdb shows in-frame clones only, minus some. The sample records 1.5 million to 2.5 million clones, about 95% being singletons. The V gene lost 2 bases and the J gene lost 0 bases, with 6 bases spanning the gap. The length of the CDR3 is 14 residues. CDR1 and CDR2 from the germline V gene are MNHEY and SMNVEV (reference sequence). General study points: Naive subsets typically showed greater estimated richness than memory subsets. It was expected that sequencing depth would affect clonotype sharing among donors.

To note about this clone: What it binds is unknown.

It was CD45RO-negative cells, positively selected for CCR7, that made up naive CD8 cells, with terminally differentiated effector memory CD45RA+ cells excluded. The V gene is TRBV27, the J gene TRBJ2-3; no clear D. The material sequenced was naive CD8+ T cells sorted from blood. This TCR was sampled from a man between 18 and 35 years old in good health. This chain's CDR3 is CASSLIQSTDTQYF. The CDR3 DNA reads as TGTGCCAGCAGTTTAATCCAGAGCACAGATACGCAGTATTTT.